The 23 T cell receptor beta chains in this list originate from one sample, sequenced in a study of post-analysis software for immune sequencing data. Unique molecular identifiers were built into the TCR beta cDNA libraries. TCRdb reanalysed the PCR reads using MiXCR and keeps one entry per CDR3 protein. The table has fewer than 850,000 distinct CDR3 sequences, about 32% seen once; the top ten hold more than 0.45%. These TCRs' antigens remain unknown. Points from the study as a whole: TRBV segments more frequent in patients than in controls numbered roughly 5 and included TRBV5-6, TRBV5-1 and TRBV20-1.

Sequencing used blood. The receptor set was obtained from a girl aged 5-17 years with multiple sclerosis.

On this clonotype itself: A much larger clone lies one base from this, so it may be a read error. This chain uses TRBV6-5 with TRBJ2-7; D possibly corresponds to TRBD2 (5 bases). Looked up from germline, CDR1 is MNHEY and CDR2 is SVGAGI. This CDR3 has 14 residues. The germline V and J ends were trimmed by 6 bases and 2 bases, with 14 bases remaining between them. The DNA of the CDR3 is TGTGCCAGCAGGCTTTACGGAGGTACCTACGAGCAGTACTTC. Protein product: CASRLYGGTYEQYF.

Concerning this clonotype itself: At one boundary the junction diverges from the germline segment, which might be a read error. The J gene is TRBJ2-1, the V gene TRBV4-1; D ambiguous. The CDR3 spans 15 residues. Germline loops: CDR1 MGHRA, CDR2 YSYEKL. The CDR3 here is CAGSQGLEWMGEQFF. For the CDR3, the DNA is TGCGCCGGCAGCCAAGGCCTTGAGTGGATGGGTGAGCAGTTCTTC.

This clonotype showed up just a few times. The chain has TRBV20-1 and TRBJ1-2; 7 bases agree with TRBD1. The CDR3 consists of 13 residues. CDR1 DFQATT and CDR2 SNEGSKA come from the germline V gene (reference sequence). Losses at the gene ends were 3 bases for V and 6 bases for J; bases not matched to a gene: 7. For the CDR3, the DNA is TGCAGTGCTAGCCCTACACAGGGGAATGGCTACACCTTC. Translating gives CSASPTQGNGYTF.

Points on this clonotype: At one end the junction does not follow the germline gene, possibly because of a read error. The rearrangement uses TRBV20-1 and TRBJ2-5, with TRBD2 matching over 10 bases. Per germline, CDR1 DFQATT and CDR2 SNEGSKA (reference sequence). This CDR3 has 13 residues. CDR3 protein: CSAREEGLAGDNF. CDR3 sequence (DNA): TGCAGTGCTAGAGAGGAGGGTCTAGCGGGAGATAACTTC.

The V and J genes are TRBV29-1 and TRBJ2-3, with 9 bases aligning to TRBD2. CDR1 is SQVTM, CDR2 ANQGSEA, per germline. This CDR3 region has 15 residues. Trimming at V came to 4 bases and at J to 6 bases, leaving 11 bases not matched to a gene. In DNA form, the CDR3 reads TGCAGCGTTGGTCACAGCGGGAGGCGGGCGGATACGCAGTATTTT. Its protein product is CSVGHSGRRADTQYF.

The chain combines TRBV5-6 with TRBJ1-5; a possible D gene is TRBD1 (5 bases). The CDR3 is 16 amino acids. Trimming shortened V by 2 bases and J by 7 bases, and 19 bases separated the two germline ends. Germline V CDR1 and CDR2: SGHDT, YYEEEE. CDR3 sequence (DNA): TGTGCCAGCAGCTTTATGAAACGACAGAAAGAGCAGCCCCAGCATTTT. It encodes CASSFMKRQKEQPQHF.

A word on this clonotype: The junction departs from germline at one end; a sequencing error may be responsible. The chain employs TRBV7-2 and TRBJ2-6, with 11 nucleotides matching TRBD1. In germline, CDR1 is SGHTA, CDR2 FQGNSA. The CDR3 is 18 amino acids. The CDR3 loop reads CTSSLRSGQGDGADVLTF. CDR3 nucleotides: TGTACCAGCAGCTTAAGGTCGGGACAGGGGGACGGGGCCGACGTCCTGACTTTC. The full variable domain, in which reference TRBV7-2 and TRBJ2-6 provide the parts outside the CDR3, is GAGVSQSPSNKVTEKGKDVELRCDPISGHTALYWYRQSLGQGLEFLIYFQGNSAPDKSGLPSDRFSAERTGGSVSTLTIQRTQQEDSAVYLCTSSLRSGQGDGADVLTFGAGSRLTVL.

This clonotype was seen a few times. CDR3 nucleotides: TGCGCCAGCAGCTTGGGGGCAGCCTCCCCCTACGAGCAGTACTTC. Translating it yields CASSLGAASPYEQYF. The genes are TRBV5-1 and TRBJ2-7; D not resolved. The germline V gene has CDR1 SGHRS and CDR2 YFSETQ. This CDR3 is 15 amino acids long. The V and J ends lost 0 bases and 2 bases respectively, with 12 bases between them.

This clonotype was counted only a few times. V and J are TRBV20-1 and TRBJ2-5; 7 nucleotides line up with TRBD1. The V gene's germline CDR1 is DFQATT and CDR2 SNEGSKA (reference sequence). The CDR3 contains 14 residues. Trimming at V came to 0 bases and at J to 4 bases, leaving 5 bases not matched to a gene. The CDR3, as DNA: TGCAGTGCTAGAGATCTGACAGGGCTAGAGACCCAGTACTTC. It yields the protein CSARDLTGLETQYF.

The chain couples TRBV11-2 to TRBJ2-5; 8 bases map to TRBD1. Germline V lookup: CDR1 SGHAT, CDR2 FQNNGV. The CDR3 runs to 12 residues. V lost 4 bases and J lost 13; bases outside the gene matches: 8. CDR3 nucleotide sequence: TGTGCCAGCAGCTCAACGACAGGGGCCCGGTACTTC. This sequence encodes CASSSTTGARYF.

The V call is TRBV18, the J call TRBJ2-7; weak D call: TRBD1 (6 bases). This CDR3 is 14 amino acids long. V lost 0 bases to trimming and J lost 10 bases, with 16 bases between them. Germline loops: CDR1 KGHSH, CDR2 LQKENI. CDR3 protein: CASSPPTGQEAQYF. As DNA, the CDR3 is TGTGCCAGCTCACCACCGACAGGTCAAGAGGCCCAGTACTTC.

The sample holds a few counts of this clonotype. The CDR3 region is CASSVDQGNQPQHF. The CDR3 nucleotides are TGTGCCAGCAGCGTAGACCAGGGCAATCAGCCCCAGCATTTT. The V call is TRBV9, the J call TRBJ1-5; D gene uncertain. CDR1 is SGDLS and CDR2 is YYNGEE in the germline V gene. Trimming cost V 0 bases and J 2 bases, with 6 bases left between them. The CDR3 is made up of 14 amino acids.

CDR3 protein: CSARDWRREGSYNEQFF. In DNA, the CDR3 is TGCAGTGCTAGAGATTGGCGGCGGGAGGGGTCCTACAATGAGCAGTTCTTC. The J gene is TRBJ2-1, the V gene TRBV20-1; 9 bases are shared with TRBD2. Unmatched junction bases numbered 7, after V lost 0 bases and J lost 1 base. CDR3 size: 17 residues. CDR1 and CDR2 from the germline V gene are DFQATT and SNEGSKA (reference sequence).

This chain uses TRBV12-3 or TRBV12-4 with TRBJ2-2; D unresolved. V lost 6 bases, J lost 4 bases, and 9 bases lay in between. This CDR3 is 13 amino acids long. The CDR3 sequence: CASRARFTGELFF. In nucleotides, the CDR3 is TGTGCCAGCAGGGCCCGATTCACCGGGGAGCTGTTTTTT.

V usage is TRBV7-9 and J usage is TRBJ2-7; D is possibly TRBD2 (5 bases). The CDR3 is 15 residues long. The V end lost 5 bases, the J end lost 1 base, and 15 bases lay between the germline ends. Germline CDR1 and CDR2: SEHNR and FQNEAQ (reference sequence). The CDR3 loop is CASSQEGTLSYEQYF. CDR3 nucleotide sequence: TGTGCCAGCAGCCAAGAGGGTACCCTTTCCTACGAGCAGTACTTC.

This clonotype occurred a few times. The chain carries TRBV5-1 and TRBJ2-5; possible D gene TRBD2, 6 bases. Germline values: CDR1 SGHRS, CDR2 YFSETQ. Trimming stripped 4 bases from V and 5 bases from J, with 15 bases between. The CDR3 is 14 residues long. In DNA form, the CDR3 reads TGCGCCAGCAGCCGTATCGGGACTCGGGAGACCCAGTACTTC. As protein: CASSRIGTRETQYF.

This chain links TRBV5-1 with TRBJ1-2, with 7 bases aligning to TRBD1. CDR1 SGHRS and CDR2 YFSETQ come from the germline V gene. J gave up 1 base and V 3 bases, and 6 bases lay outside the gene matches. The CDR3 runs 15 residues. The chain's CDR3 is CASSSGQEINYGYTF. The CDR3 DNA reads TGCGCCAGCAGCTCCGGACAGGAGATTAACTATGGCTACACCTTC.

V gene TRBV9 combines with J gene TRBJ2-5, with 9 positions matching TRBD1. CDR1 is SGDLS and CDR2 is YYNGEE in the germline V gene. The CDR3 sequence is 15 residues long. V was pared by 4 bases and J by 4 bases, with 8 bases of the junction left unmatched. Written as DNA, the CDR3 is TGTGCCAGCAGCTCCCGGACAGGGGAAGCAGAGACCCAGTACTTC. It translates to CASSSRTGEAETQYF.

V gene TRBV4-3 combines with J gene TRBJ2-7; unclear D gene. V dropped 0 bases and J dropped 0 bases, with 12 bases sitting between them. CDR1 is LGHNA and CDR2 is YSLEER in the germline V gene. There are 16 residues in the CDR3. CDR3 coding DNA: TGCGCCAGCAGCCAAGATGCAGGACGCTCCTCCTACGAGCAGTACTTC. Its translation: CASSQDAGRSSYEQYF.

This clonotype showed up just a few times. The chain joins TRBV20-1 to TRBJ2-1; 10 bases are shared with TRBD2. The CDR3 spans 15 residues. The germline V gene encodes CDR1 DFQATT and CDR2 SNEGSKA (reference sequence). V shed 8 bases and J 6 bases; nucleotides not matched to a gene: 13. This CDR3 reads CSFPRSGGASNEQFF. CDR3 DNA sequence: TGCAGTTTTCCGAGAAGCGGGGGGGCCTCCAATGAGCAGTTCTTC.

In this sample, this clonotype turned up a few times. The chain is built from TRBV7-9 and TRBJ2-1, with a tentative D call TRBD1 (6 bases). CDR3 length: 12 residues. Germline CDR1 is SEHNR and CDR2 is FQNEAQ (reference sequence). Trimming took 5 bases from V and 8 from J, leaving 10 bases between them. In nucleotides, the CDR3 is TGTGCCAGCAGCACCAGGGGTTATGAGCAGTTCTTC. It is translated as CASSTRGYEQFF.

V is TRBV12-3 or TRBV12-4 and J is TRBJ2-3; D ambiguous. V shed 4 bases and J shed 7 bases, with 3 bases lying between them. This CDR3 region has 10 residues. CDR3 DNA: TGTGCCAGCAGTTCTAATACGCAGTATTTT. This sequence encodes CASSSNTQYF.

This clonotype was counted a few times. The chain has TRBV10-3 and TRBJ2-5; no reliable D call. V lost 2 bases and J lost 0, with 7 bases in between. The CDR3 contains 14 residues. Germline lookup yields CDR1 ENHRY and CDR2 SYGVKD. This CDR3 is CAISERADQETQYF. The CDR3 DNA sequence: TGTGCCATCAGTGAGAGGGCAGACCAAGAGACCCAGTACTTC.